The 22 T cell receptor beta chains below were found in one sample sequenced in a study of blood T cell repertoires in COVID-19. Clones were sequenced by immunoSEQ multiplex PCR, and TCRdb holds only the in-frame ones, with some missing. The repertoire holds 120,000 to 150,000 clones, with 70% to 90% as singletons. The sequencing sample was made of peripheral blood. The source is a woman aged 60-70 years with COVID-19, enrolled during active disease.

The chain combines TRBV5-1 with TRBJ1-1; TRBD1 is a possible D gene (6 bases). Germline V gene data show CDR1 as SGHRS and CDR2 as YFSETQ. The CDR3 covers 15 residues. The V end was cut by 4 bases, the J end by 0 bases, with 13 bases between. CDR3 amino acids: CASSVGHGLNTEAFF. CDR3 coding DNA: TGCGCCAGCAGCGTGGGACACGGCTTGAACACTGAAGCTTTCTTT.

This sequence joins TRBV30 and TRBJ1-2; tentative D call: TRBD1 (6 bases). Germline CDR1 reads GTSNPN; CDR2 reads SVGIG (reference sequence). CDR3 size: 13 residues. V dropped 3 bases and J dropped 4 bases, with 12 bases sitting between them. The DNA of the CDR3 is TGTGCCTGGAGGGGGGGGCATACCTATGGCTACACCTTC. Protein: CAWRGGHTYGYTF.

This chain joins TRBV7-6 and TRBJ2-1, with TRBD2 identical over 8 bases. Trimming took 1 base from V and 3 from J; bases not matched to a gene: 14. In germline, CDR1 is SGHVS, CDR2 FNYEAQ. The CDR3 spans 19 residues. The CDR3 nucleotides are TGTGCCAGCAGCTTAGGTTCCTTTTACGGGGGGGCAGTCTACAATGAGCAGTTCTTC. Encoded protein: CASSLGSFYGGAVYNEQFF.

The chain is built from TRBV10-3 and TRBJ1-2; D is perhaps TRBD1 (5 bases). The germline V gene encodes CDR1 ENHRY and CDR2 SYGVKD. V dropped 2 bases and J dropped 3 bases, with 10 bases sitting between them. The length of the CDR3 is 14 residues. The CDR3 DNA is TGTGCCATCAGTGAGGGGGGGTTGGACTATGGCTACACCTTC. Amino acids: CAISEGGLDYGYTF.

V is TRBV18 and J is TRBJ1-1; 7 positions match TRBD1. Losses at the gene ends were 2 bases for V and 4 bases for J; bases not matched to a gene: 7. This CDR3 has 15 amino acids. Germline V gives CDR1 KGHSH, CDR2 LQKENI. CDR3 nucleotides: TGTGCCAGCTCACCAAAAAGGGACAGTGGCACTGAAGCTTTCTTT. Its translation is CASSPKRDSGTEAFF.

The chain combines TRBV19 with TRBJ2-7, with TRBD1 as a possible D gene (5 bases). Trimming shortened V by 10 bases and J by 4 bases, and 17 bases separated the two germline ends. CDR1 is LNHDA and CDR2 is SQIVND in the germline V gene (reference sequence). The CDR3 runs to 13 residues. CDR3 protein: CATRDSSRYEQYF. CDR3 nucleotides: TGTGCCACCAGAGACAGTTCCAGGTACGAGCAGTACTTC.

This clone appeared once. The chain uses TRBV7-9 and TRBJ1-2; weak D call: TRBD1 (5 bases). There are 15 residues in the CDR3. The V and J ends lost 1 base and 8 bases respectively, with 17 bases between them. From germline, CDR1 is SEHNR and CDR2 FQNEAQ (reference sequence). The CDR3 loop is CASSLDRTPTAGYTF. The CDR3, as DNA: TGTGCCAGCAGCTTAGACAGGACCCCAACCGCAGGCTACACCTTC. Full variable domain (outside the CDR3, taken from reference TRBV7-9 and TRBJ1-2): DTGVSQNPRHKITKRGQNVTFRCDPISEHNRLYWYRQTLGQGPEFLTYFQNEAQLEKSRLLSDRFSAERPKGSFSTLEIQRTEQGDSAMYLCASSLDRTPTAGYTFGSGTRLTVV.

DNA of the CDR3: TGCGCCAGCAGTGAGGGGACAGGGGTTCCTGGAAACACCATATATTTT. This sequence encodes CASSEGTGVPGNTIYF. The gene calls are TRBV10-2 and TRBJ1-3; 10 bases fit TRBD1. The V gene end was trimmed by 2 bases and the J gene end by 2 bases; junction bases not matched to a gene: 3. The CDR3 covers 16 residues. Germline V gene sequence: CDR1 WSHSY, CDR2 SAAADI.

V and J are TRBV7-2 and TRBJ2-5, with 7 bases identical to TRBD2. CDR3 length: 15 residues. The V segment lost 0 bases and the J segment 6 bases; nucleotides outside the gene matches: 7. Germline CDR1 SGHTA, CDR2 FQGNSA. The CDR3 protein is CASSLARERGQTQYF. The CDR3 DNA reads TGTGCCAGCAGCTTAGCGCGGGAGAGAGGGCAGACCCAGTACTTC. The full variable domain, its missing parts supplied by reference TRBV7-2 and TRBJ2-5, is GAGVSQSPSNKVTEKGKDVELRCDPISGHTALYWYRQSLGQGLEFLIYFQGNSAPDKSGLPSDRFSAERTGGSVSTLTIQRTQQEDSAVYLCASSLARERGQTQYFGPGTRLLVL.

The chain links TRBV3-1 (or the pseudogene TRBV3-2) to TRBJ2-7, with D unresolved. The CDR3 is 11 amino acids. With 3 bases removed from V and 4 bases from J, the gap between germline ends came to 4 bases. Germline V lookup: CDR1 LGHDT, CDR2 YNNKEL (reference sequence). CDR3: CASSHAYEQYF. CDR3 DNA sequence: TGTGCCAGCAGCCACGCGTACGAGCAGTACTTC.

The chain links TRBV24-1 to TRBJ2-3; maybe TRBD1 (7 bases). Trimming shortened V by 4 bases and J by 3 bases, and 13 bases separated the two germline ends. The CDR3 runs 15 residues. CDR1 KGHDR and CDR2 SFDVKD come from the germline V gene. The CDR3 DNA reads TGTGCCACCAGTGACTCCAGGGGGGCAACAGATACGCAGTATTTT. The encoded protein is CATSDSRGATDTQYF.

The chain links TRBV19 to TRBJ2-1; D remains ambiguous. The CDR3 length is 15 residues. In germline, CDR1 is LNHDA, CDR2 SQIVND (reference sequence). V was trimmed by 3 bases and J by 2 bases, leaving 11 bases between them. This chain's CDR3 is CASSIFISPYNEQFF. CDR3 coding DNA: TGTGCCAGTAGTATCTTTATTAGTCCCTACAATGAGCAGTTCTTC. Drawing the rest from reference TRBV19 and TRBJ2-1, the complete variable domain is DGGITQSPKYLFRKEGQNVTLSCEQNLNHDAMYWYRQDPGQGLRLIYYSQIVNDFQKGDIAEGYSVSREKKESFPLTVTSAQKNPTAFYLCASSIFISPYNEQFFGPGTRLTVL.

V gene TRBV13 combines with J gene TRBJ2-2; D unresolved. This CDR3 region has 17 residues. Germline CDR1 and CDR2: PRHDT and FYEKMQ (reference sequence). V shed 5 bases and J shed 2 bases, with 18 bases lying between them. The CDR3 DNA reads TGTGCCAGCAGCCACCGACTCGTTGTTCTCAACACCGGGGAGCTGTTTTTT. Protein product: CASSHRLVVLNTGELFF.

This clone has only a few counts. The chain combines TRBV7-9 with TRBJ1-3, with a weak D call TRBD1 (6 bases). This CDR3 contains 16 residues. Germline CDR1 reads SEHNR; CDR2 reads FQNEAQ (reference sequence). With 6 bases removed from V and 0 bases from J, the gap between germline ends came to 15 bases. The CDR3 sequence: CASRNGQWSSGNTIYF. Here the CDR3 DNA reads TGTGCCAGCAGAAATGGACAGTGGAGCTCTGGAAACACCATATATTTT.

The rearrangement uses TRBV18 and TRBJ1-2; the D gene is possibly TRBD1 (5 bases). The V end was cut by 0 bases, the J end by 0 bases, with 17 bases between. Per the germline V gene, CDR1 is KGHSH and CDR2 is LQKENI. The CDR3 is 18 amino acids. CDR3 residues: CASSPPDVVRASNYGYTF. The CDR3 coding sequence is TGTGCCAGCTCACCACCGGATGTTGTCAGGGCCTCTAACTATGGCTACACCTTC.

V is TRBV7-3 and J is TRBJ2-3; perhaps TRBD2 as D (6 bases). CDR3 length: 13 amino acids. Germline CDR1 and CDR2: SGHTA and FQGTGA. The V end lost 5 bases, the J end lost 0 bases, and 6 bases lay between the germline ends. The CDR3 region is CASSRGSTDTQYF. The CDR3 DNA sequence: TGTGCCAGCAGCCGGGGGAGCACAGATACGCAGTATTTT.

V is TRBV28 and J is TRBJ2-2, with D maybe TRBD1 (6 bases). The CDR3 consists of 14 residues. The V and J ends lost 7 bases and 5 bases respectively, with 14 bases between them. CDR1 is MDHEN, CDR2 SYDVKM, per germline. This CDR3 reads CASKVGAGTGELFF. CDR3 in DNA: TGTGCCAGCAAGGTGGGGGCCGGAACCGGGGAGCTGTTTTTT.

The CDR3 nucleotides are TGTGCCAGCGGGGACAGGGGAGGGGAGAACACTGAAGCTTTCTTT. This sequence encodes CASGDRGGENTEAFF. The chain carries TRBV5-6 and TRBJ1-1, with TRBD1 identical over 10 bases. The CDR3 is 15 residues long. Germline V gene lookup returns CDR1 SGHDT and CDR2 YYEEEE. V was clipped by 7 bases and J by 1 base; unmatched bases: 7.

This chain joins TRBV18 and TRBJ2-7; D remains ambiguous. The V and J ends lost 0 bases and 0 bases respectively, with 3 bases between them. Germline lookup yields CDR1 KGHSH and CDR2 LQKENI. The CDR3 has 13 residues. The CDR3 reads CASSPPSSYEQYF. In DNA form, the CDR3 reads TGTGCCAGCTCACCACCGAGCTCCTACGAGCAGTACTTC.

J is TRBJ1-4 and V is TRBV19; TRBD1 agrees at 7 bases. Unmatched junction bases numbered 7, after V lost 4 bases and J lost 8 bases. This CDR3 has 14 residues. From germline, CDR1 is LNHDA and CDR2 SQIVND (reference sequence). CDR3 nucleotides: TGTGCCAGTAGTAACCCCGGGGGACAGGAAAAACTGTTTTTT. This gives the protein CASSNPGGQEKLFF.

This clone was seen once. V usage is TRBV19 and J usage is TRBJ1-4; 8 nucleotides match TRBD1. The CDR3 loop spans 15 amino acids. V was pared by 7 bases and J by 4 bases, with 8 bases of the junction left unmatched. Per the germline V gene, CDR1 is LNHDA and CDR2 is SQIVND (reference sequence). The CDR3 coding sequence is TGTGCCAGTACCACGACAGGGGAGCTTAATGAAAAACTGTTTTTT. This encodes CASTTTGELNEKLFF.

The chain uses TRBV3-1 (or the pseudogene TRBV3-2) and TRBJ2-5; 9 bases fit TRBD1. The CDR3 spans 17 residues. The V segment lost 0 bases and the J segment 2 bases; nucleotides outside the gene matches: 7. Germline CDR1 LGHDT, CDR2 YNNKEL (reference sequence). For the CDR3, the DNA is TGTGCCAGCAGCCAAGATTTTGTGGGGACAGGGCAAGAGACCCAGTACTTC. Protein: CASSQDFVGTGQETQYF.